This T cell receptor delta chain was captured by sequencing in a study of DNA immune sequencing with unique molecular identifiers (dated by TCRdb to the early 2020s). For the study in its entirety: Immunomagnetic cell separation was used to enrich gammadelta T cells from buffy coats, and the genomic DNA of the enriched gammadelta T cells was then sequenced. To compare enriched and non-enriched samples, roughly 93 ng of enriched gammadelta T-cell DNA and roughly 0.97 ug of non-enriched PBMC DNA were sequenced. All donors were healthy individuals, and around 10 of the donors were profiled using sorted gammadelta T cells from peripheral blood. The study developed and validated an ultrasensitive DNA-based TRD repertoire sequencing method using PCR-introduced unique molecular identifiers. gammadelta T cells were enriched from PBMC of some ten healthy individuals by fluorescence-activated cell sorting. Validation of the sequencing method was done both on synthetic reference molecules and on blood samples taken from healthy individuals.

Results and caveats for the whole study, not just this receptor: Among clonotypes in healthy donors, the most frequent TRD rearrangement was TRDV2 paired with TRDJ1. TRD repertoire diversity varied between healthy donors, with several donors highly oligoclonal where top 5 clonotypes exceeded half of productive molecules. Novel TRD sequences not targeted by the primers cannot be detected by the primer-based approach.

Library method: multiplex PCR. A 32-plex assay amplified the genomic DNA, with primers for all 8 TRDV and 4 TRDJ genes spanning the CDR3. A 12-nucleotide UMI was added during around 3 barcoding PCR cycles, followed by a second PCR with Illumina adapter primers. AMPure XP beads were used for library purification, and library quality was checked on a Fragment Analyzer with the HS NGS Fragment kit. The sequencing was run with an Illumina MiniSeq mid-output kit, including around 20% PhiX, and 150 cycles of paired-end reads. On the study's bioinformatics: Reads were processed with MIGEC version 1.2.9 to group reads by UMI and build error-corrected consensus sequences. Post-processing used modified VDJtools version 1.2.1 scripts and the tcR R package. TCRdb called clones afresh from the public reads with CATT; identical DNA rows were later merged. Clone size and V and J calls follow TCRdb, not the original study. This sample is represented by 4,000 to 6,000 delta-chain clones; roughly 13% of them were singletons. Together, the top ten hold under 60% of the sample.

The sample holds a few counts of this clone. Its target antigen remains unknown. The protein given by TCRdb reflects a much larger clone and differs at residue 15 from this DNA's translation, likely from a read error; the protein shown is the DNA's translation. From the cysteine up to the phenylalanine, the CDR3 has a length of 17 residues. Left in the record is the CDR3 DNA by itself, 51 bases read in frame from the first base. CDR1 is given as GEAIGNYY and CDR2 as EKD, both from the germline V gene. The sample was gamma-delta T cells enriched from blood buffy coat, or unenriched PBMCs (not recorded which). This sequence uses TRDV2 and TRDJ1, with 9 bases in between that match TRDD3. The receptor comes from a human donor in good health. For the CDR3, the sequence is CACDTLGDGKYTDKHIF. The bases read TGTGCCTGTGACACTCTGGGGGATGGAAAGTACACCGATAAACACATCTTT.